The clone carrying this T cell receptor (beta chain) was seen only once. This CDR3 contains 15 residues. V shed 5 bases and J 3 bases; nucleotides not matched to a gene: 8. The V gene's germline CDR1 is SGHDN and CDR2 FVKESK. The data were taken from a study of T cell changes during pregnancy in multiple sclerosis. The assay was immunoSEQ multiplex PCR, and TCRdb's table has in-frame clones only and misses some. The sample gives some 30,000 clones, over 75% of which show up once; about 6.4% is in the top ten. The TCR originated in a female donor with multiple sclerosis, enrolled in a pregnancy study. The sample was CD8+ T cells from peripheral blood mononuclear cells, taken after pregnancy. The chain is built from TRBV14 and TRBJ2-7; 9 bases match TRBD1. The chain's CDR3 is CASSRHGTGYYEQYF. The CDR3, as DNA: TGTGCCAGCAGCAGACATGGGACAGGGTACTACGAGCAGTACTTC.